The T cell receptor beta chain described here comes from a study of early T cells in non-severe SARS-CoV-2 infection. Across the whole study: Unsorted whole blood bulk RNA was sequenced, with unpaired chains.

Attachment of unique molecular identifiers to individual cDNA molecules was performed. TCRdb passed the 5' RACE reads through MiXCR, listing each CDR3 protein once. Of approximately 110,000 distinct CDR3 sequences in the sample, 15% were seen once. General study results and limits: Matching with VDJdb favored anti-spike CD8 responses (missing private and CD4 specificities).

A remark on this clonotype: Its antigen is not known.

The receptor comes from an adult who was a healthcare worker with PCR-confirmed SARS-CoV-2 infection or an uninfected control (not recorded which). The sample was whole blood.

The CDR3 sequence: CASSTAINTEAFF. CDR3 DNA: TGCGCCAGCAGCACTGCAATAAACACTGAAGCTTTCTTT. The chain couples TRBV5-1 to TRBJ1-1; no clear D gene. This CDR3 spans 13 amino acids. CDR1 is SGHRS and CDR2 is YFSETQ in the germline V gene. V was trimmed by 4 bases and J by 2 bases, leaving 9 bases between them.